Presented here are 4 T cell receptor beta chains from one specimen sequenced in a study of sequential checkpoint blockade in melanoma. The treatment denotes: randomized to nivolumab then ipilimumab (arm A) or the reverse (arm B). Sequencing used immunoSEQ multiplex PCR; TCRdb keeps in-frame clones, though not all of them. Of about 20,000 clones listed, 82% were seen once; the top ten hold around 50%. This specimen was CD8+ T cells sorted from blood (inferred from file names), taken from a patient given nivolumab and ipilimumab in sequence. Every receptor here comes from a human donor with melanoma.

This chain uses TRBV5-8 with TRBJ2-7; the D gene is possibly TRBD2 (6 bases). In germline, CDR1 is SGHTS, CDR2 YDEGEE. CDR3 length: 13 residues. Trimming took 1 base from V and 7 from J, leaving 12 bases between them. The CDR3 protein is CASSLWRAGEQYF. The CDR3 DNA reads as TGTGCCAGCAGCTTGTGGAGGGCTGGGGAGCAGTACTTC.

The V gene is TRBV21-1, the J gene TRBJ2-5; the table assigns TRBD1, which was not confirmed against the DNA. With the DNA end fitting TRBJ2-7 better, the J assignment may be wrong. TRBV21-1 is a known pseudogene. The CDR3 has 14 amino acids. CDR3 bases: TGTGCCAGCAGCAAAAGGGGGTGTCAAGGCGAGCAGTACTTC. Its translation is CASSKRGCQGEQYF.

This clone was detected only a few times. The chain links TRBV6-5 to TRBJ1-1; possible D gene TRBD1, 6 bases. The V end was cut by 6 bases, the J end by 3 bases, with 11 bases between. Germline V gene sequence: CDR1 MNHEY, CDR2 SVGAGI. This CDR3 region has 13 residues. As DNA, the CDR3 is TGTGCCAGCAGACCCGGGGGGCACACTGAAGCTTTCTTT. Encoded protein: CASRPGGHTEAFF.

J is TRBJ2-3 and V is TRBV4-3; D remains unclear. Between the trimmed V and J ends, which lost 3 bases and 2 bases, there was a span of 6 bases. CDR3 length: 13 amino acids. The germline gives CDR1 LGHNA, CDR2 YSLEER. The CDR3 coding sequence is TGCGCCAGCAGCCATGACATCACAGATACGCAGTATTTT. Translated, it gives CASSHDITDTQYF.